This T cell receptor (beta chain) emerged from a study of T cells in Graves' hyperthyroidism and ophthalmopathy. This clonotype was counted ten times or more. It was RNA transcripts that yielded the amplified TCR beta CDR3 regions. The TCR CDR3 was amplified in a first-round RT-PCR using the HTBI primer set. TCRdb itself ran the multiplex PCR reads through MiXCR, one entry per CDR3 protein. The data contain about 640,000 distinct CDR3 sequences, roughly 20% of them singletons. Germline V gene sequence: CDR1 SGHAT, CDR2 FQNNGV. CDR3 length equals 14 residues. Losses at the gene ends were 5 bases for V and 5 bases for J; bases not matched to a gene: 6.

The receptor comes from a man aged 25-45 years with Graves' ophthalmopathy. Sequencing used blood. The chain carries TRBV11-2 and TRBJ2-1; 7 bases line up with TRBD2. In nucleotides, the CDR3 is TGTGCCAGCAGCCTCCACCGGGGGGACAATGAGCAGTTCTTC. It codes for CASSLHRGDNEQFF.